These 14 T cell receptor beta chains were sequenced from one sample in a study of T cell repertoires in cytomegalovirus infection. TCRdb reprocessed the reads with MiXCR, giving one entry per CDR3 protein. This sample yields 70,000 to 75,000 distinct CDR3 sequences, of which 3% to 4.5% are seen a single time; around a fifth belongs to the top ten. Sequencing was performed on PBMCs. These receptors were taken from a human donor in good health (CMV status not recorded). Some clones in this sample may be carry-over from other donors' samples.

This clonotype was observed at least ten times. The rearrangement uses TRBV7-2 and TRBJ1-5; perhaps TRBD1 as D (5 bases). The V gene's germline CDR1 is SGHTA and CDR2 FQGNSA. The CDR3 is 12 amino acids. V was pared by 8 bases and J by 6 bases, with 11 bases between. CDR3 region: CASGTGSQPQHF. The CDR3 coding sequence is TGTGCCAGCGGGACGGGGTCTCAGCCCCAGCATTTT.

This clonotype has a count of ten or more. This chain connects TRBV7-2 to TRBJ2-7; no reliable D call. The CDR3 contains 13 residues. Trimming pared 1 base from V and 7 bases from J, leaving 11 bases between. The germline gives CDR1 SGHTA, CDR2 FQGNSA. In DNA, the CDR3 is TGTGCCAGCAGCTTAGGTCCCGGGTTAGAGCAGTACTTC. Its protein product is CASSLGPGLEQYF. The full variable domain, in which reference TRBV7-2 and TRBJ2-7 provide the parts outside the CDR3, is GAGVSQSPSNKVTEKGKDVELRCDPISGHTALYWYRQSLGQGLEFLIYFQGNSAPDKSGLPSDRFSAERTGGSVSTLTIQRTQQEDSAVYLCASSLGPGLEQYFGPGTRLTVT.

The sample holds many counts of this clonotype. V gene TRBV7-2 combines with J gene TRBJ1-1; 7 positions match TRBD1. V dropped 5 bases and J dropped 4; count of bases not matched to a gene: 10. This CDR3 has 15 residues. In germline, CDR1 is SGHTA, CDR2 FQGNSA. CDR3 nucleotides: TGTGCCAGCAGCCCGACAGGGTTGGGCGTCACTGAAGCTTTCTTT. Translating gives CASSPTGLGVTEAFF.

This clonotype was seen many times. The chain carries TRBV2 and TRBJ2-2; D remains unclear. Germline V gene data show CDR1 as SNHLY and CDR2 as FYNNEI. The V gene lost 6 bases and the J gene lost 1 base, with 9 bases spanning the gap. This CDR3 spans 14 amino acids. The CDR3 DNA is TGTGCCAGCAGGGGGTTCATGAACACCGGGGAGCTGTTTTTT. Encoded protein: CASRGFMNTGELFF. Variable domain in full (rest from reference TRBV2 and TRBJ2-2): EPEVTQTPSHQVTQMGQEVILRCVPISNHLYFYWYRQILGQKVEFLVSFYNNEISEKSEIFDDQFSVERPDGSNFTLKIRSTKLEDSAMYFCASRGFMNTGELFFGEGSRLTVL.

This clonotype was recorded at least ten times. The gene calls are TRBV28 and TRBJ2-7, with TRBD2 matching 11 bases. Trimming cost V 0 bases and J 3 bases; bases outside gene matches: 4. Germline loops: CDR1 MDHEN, CDR2 SYDVKM. The CDR3 is 16 amino acids. As DNA, the CDR3 is TGTGCCAGCAGTTTATGGGGACTAGCGGTCGACTACGAGCAGTACTTC. Translating gives CASSLWGLAVDYEQYF. Together with reference TRBV28 and TRBJ2-7, the CDR3 gives the full variable domain: DVKVTQSSRYLVKRTGEKVFLECVQDMDHENMFWYRQDPGLGLRLIYFSYDVKMKEKGDIPEGYSVSREKKERFSLILESASTNQTSMYLCASSLWGLAVDYEQYFGPGTRLTVT.

This clonotype showed up many times. The chain uses TRBV5-4 and TRBJ2-3; 9 nucleotides align to TRBD2. Germline CDR1 is SGHNT and CDR2 is YYREEE (reference sequence). This CDR3 region has 16 residues. The junction had 5 bases not matched to a gene; V was cut back by 0 bases and J by 3 bases. CDR3 in amino acids: CASSLGRGGRTDTQYF. The CDR3 DNA is TGTGCCAGCAGCTTGGGGCGGGGGGGCCGAACAGATACGCAGTATTTT.

This clonotype was seen many times. V and J are TRBV6-6 and TRBJ1-1; tentative D call: TRBD1 (5 bases). CDR1 is MNHNY and CDR2 is SVGAGI in the germline V gene (reference sequence). Trimming left V 8 bases short and J 4 bases short, with 17 bases between. CDR3 size: 14 residues. The CDR3 protein is CASRGTDSGTEAFF. Here the CDR3 DNA reads TGTGCCAGCCGGGGGACGGATAGCGGCACTGAAGCTTTCTTT.

The sample holds many counts of this clonotype. J is TRBJ2-7 and V is TRBV28, with D uncertain. The germline V and J ends were trimmed by 5 bases and 6 bases, with 8 bases remaining between them. CDR1 and CDR2 (germline): MDHEN, SYDVKM. The CDR3 runs to 11 residues. The CDR3 spells CASSLVGEQYF. The CDR3 bases are TGTGCCAGCAGTCTAGTAGGCGAGCAGTACTTC.

The chain uses TRBV10-3 and TRBJ2-6; 9 positions agree with TRBD1. With 7 bases clipped from V and 3 bases from J, the junction kept 7 bases outside the gene matches. Per germline, CDR1 ENHRY and CDR2 SYGVKD. The CDR3 length is 16 residues. CDR3 sequence (DNA): TGTGCCATCATGGGTGGACAGGGGCTTGGGGCCAACGTCCTGACTTTC. Amino acids: CAIMGGQGLGANVLTF.

This clonotype was seen only a few times. The DNA of the CDR3 is TGTGCCAGCAGCTTCGTGTTTTCGTCCTACAATGAGCAGTTCTTC. Encoded protein: CASSFVFSSYNEQFF. The rearrangement uses TRBV7-2 and TRBJ2-1; D ambiguous. The CDR3 consists of 15 residues. V lost 3 bases and J 1 base, leaving 10 bases between the germline ends. The germline CDR1 and CDR2 sequences are SGHTA and FQGNSA.

This clonotype was picked up many times. V and J are TRBV7-8 and TRBJ1-1; 9 bases line up with TRBD1. CDR1 and CDR2 (germline): SGHVS, FQNEAQ. The V gene end was trimmed by 5 bases and the J gene end by 9 bases; junction bases not matched to a gene: 4. The CDR3 consists of 12 residues. CDR3 nucleotides: TGTGCCAGCAGCCGGGACAGGGAGAAAGCTTTCTTT. Protein product: CASSRDREKAFF.

In regard to this clonotype: The missing conserved phenylalanine or tryptophan at the end of this CDR3 makes a read error likely. The V call is TRBV7-9, the J call TRBJ2-5; D remains unclear. The germline V and J ends were trimmed by 1 base and 9 bases, with 12 bases remaining between them. CDR3 length equals 13 residues. Germline lookup yields CDR1 SEHNR and CDR2 FQNEAQ (reference sequence). As DNA, the CDR3 is TGTGCCAGCAGCTTAGGAGCAGAACTCGCCCAGTACTAC. This codes for CASSLGAELAQYY.

This clonotype came up many times. The rearrangement uses TRBV5-5 and TRBJ2-7; the D gene is possibly TRBD2 (5 bases). The CDR3 is 13 residues long. Germline values: CDR1 SGHKS, CDR2 YYEKEE (reference sequence). V lost 4 bases and J lost 1, with 9 bases in between. The CDR3 nucleotides read TGTGCCAGCAGCCTGGACTGGTCCTACGAGCAGTACTTC. Its translation: CASSLDWSYEQYF.

This clonotype has at least ten counts. The chain couples TRBV7-6 to TRBJ2-5; D gene uncertain. V was clipped by 5 bases and J by 1 base, with 14 bases between them. Germline lookup yields CDR1 SGHVS and CDR2 FNYEAQ. The CDR3 extends over 15 amino acids. The chain's CDR3 is CASSPAGTVQETQYF. For the CDR3, the DNA is TGTGCCAGCAGCCCGGCCGGTACTGTCCAAGAGACCCAGTACTTC. The complete variable domain, with remaining parts taken from reference TRBV7-6 and TRBJ2-5, reads GAGVSQSPRYKVTKRGQDVALRCDPISGHVSLYWYRQALGQGPEFLTYFNYEAQQDKSGLPNDRFSAERPEGSISTLTIQRTEQRDSAMYRCASSPAGTVQETQYFGPGTRLLVL.